This T cell receptor (beta chain) was captured in a study of cytomegalovirus exposure and HLA in healthy donors. V dropped 5 bases and J dropped 7; count of bases not matched to a gene: 18. This CDR3 has 17 residues. CDR1 and CDR2 (germline): SGHAT, FQDESV (reference sequence). As to this clone: The target antigen is unknown.

Study results and limitations: Indistinguishable V segments such as TRBV6-2 and TRBV6-3 were excluded. The authors confirmed in vitro that three CMV-associated chains were specific for CMV antigens. In a later analysis, TCR beta V- and J-gene trimming was associated with a missense DCLRE1C variant.

This PCR relied on a set of 60 Vbeta primers and 13 Jbeta primers. The data were produced by immunoSEQ multiplex PCR, yet TCRdb's version contains in-frame clones alone and is incomplete. The repertoire holds 150,000 to 180,000 clones, with under 85% as singletons. The sequenced material came from PBMCs. This chain joins TRBV11-1 and TRBJ1-1; 8 bases are a match to TRBD1. This TCR was recovered from a man younger than 30 in good health and CMV-seronegative. The CDR3 DNA is TGTGCCAGCAGCGGGGACAGGTCGAGGGCGGGGTTCAGTGAAGCTTTCTTT. Translated: CASSGDRSRAGFSEAFF.